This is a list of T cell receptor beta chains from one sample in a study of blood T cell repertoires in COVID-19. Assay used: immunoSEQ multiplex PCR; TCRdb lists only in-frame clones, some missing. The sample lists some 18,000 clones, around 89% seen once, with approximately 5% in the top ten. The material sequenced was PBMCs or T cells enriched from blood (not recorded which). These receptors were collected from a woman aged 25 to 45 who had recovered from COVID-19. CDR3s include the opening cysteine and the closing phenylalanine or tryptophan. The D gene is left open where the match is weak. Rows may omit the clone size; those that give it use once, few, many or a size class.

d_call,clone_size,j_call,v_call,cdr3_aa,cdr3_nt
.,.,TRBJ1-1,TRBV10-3,CAISWGEDTEAFF,TGTGCCATCAGTTGGGGAGAGGACACTGAAGCTTTCTTT
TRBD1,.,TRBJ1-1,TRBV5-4,CASSSTGSAAFF,TGTGCCAGCAGCTCGACAGGGAGTGCAGCTTTCTTT
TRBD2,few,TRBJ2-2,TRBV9,CASNQAGVNTGELFF,TGTGCCAGCAACCAAGCGGGGGTGAACACCGGGGAGCTGTTTTTT
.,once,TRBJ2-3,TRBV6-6,CASRSGTPDTQYF,TGTGCCAGCAGGTCCGGGACTCCCGATACGCAGTATTTT
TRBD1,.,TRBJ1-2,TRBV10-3,CAISVDRGSNYGYTF,TGTGCCATCAGTGTCGACAGGGGGTCAAACTATGGCTACACCTTC
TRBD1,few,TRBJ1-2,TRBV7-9,CASTPTGGYGYTF,TGTGCCAGCACCCCAACAGGGGGCTATGGCTACACCTTC
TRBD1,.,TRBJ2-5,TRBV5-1,CASSSRTLTGPETQYF,TGCGCCAGCAGCTCAAGAACCTTGACAGGGCCGGAGACCCAGTACTTC
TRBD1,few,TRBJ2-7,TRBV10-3,CAISEDRGSPYEQYF,TGTGCCATCAGTGAAGACAGGGGATCACCCTACGAGCAGTACTTC
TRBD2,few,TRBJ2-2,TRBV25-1,CASSEYRAGGPLAGELFF,TGTGCCAGCAGTGAATACCGGGCGGGGGGGCCTCTCGCCGGGGAGCTGTTTTTT
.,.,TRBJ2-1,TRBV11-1,CASSFGVGGNEQFF,TGTGCCAGCAGCTTTGGCGTCGGGGGTAATGAGCAGTTCTTC
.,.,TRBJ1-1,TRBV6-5,CASSTHRVAEAFF,TGTGCCAGCAGCACCCACAGGGTGGCTGAAGCTTTCTTT
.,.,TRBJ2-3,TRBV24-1,CATSDSLTDTQYF,TGTGCCACCAGTGATTCCCTCACAGATACGCAGTATTTT
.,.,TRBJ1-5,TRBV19,CASSIAENQPQHF,TGTGCCAGTAGTATTGCGGAGAATCAGCCCCAGCATTTT
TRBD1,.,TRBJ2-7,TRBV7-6,CASSLVGPLTGADEQYF,TGTGCCAGCAGCTTAGTTGGCCCCTTGACAGGGGCAGACGAGCAGTACTTC
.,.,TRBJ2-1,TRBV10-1,CASSALEEHNEQFF,TGCGCCAGCAGTGCTCTAGAAGAGCACAATGAGCAGTTCTTC
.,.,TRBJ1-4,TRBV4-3,CASSQEGSGGKLFF,TGCGCCAGCAGCCAAGAGGGTTCTGGGGGCAAACTGTTTTTT
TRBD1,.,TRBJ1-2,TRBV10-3,CAISVIQGTNYGYTF,TGTGCCATCAGTGTAATACAGGGGACTAACTATGGCTACACCTTC
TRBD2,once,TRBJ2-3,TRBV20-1,CSASPSSGGHSTDTQYF,TGCAGTGCTAGTCCATCTAGCGGGGGCCATAGCACAGATACGCAGTATTTT
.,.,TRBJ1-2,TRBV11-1,CASSLVAGPYGYTF,TGTGCCAGCAGCTTAGTTGCGGGGCCATATGGCTACACCTTC
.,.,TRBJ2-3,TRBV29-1,CSVVRQGDTQYF,TGCAGCGTTGTCCGCCAGGGTGATACGCAGTATTTT
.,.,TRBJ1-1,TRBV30,CAWSDTGYGTEAFF,TGTGCCTGGAGCGATACAGGGTATGGCACTGAAGCTTTCTTT
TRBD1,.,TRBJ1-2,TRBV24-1,CATSDPGQGAPGYTF,TGTGCCACCAGTGACCCGGGACAGGGGGCGCCCGGCTACACCTTC
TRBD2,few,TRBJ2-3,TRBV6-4,CASSGTSGGTDTQYF,TGTGCCAGCAGTGGGACTAGCGGGGGCACAGATACGCAGTATTTT
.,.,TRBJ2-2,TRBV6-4,CASSLSESGELFF,TGTGCCAGCAGTCTCAGCGAGTCTGGGGAGCTGTTTTTT
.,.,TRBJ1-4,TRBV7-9,CASSSQGLDEKLFF,TGTGCCAGCAGCTCGCAGGGATTAGATGAAAAACTGTTTTTT
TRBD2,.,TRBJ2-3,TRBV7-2,CASSLSGGATDTQYF,TGTGCCAGCAGCTTATCCGGGGGGGCCACAGATACGCAGTATTTT
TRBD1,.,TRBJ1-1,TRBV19,CASSIQGAGTDNTEAFF,TGTGCCAGTAGTATCCAGGGGGCCGGGACAGATAACACTGAAGCTTTCTTT
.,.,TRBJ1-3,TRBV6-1,CASTNTGNGNTIYF,TGTGCCAGCACAAATACAGGGAATGGAAACACCATATATTTT
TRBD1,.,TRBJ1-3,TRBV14,CASSYGTGSYTIYF,TGTGCCAGCAGCTACGGGACAGGGTCATACACCATATATTTT
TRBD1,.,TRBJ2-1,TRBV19,CASSIDILGTGTGEQFF,TGTGCCAGTAGTATAGATATCTTGGGGACAGGGACGGGTGAGCAGTTCTTC
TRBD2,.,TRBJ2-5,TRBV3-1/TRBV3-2,CASSLGLAGGETQYF,TGTGCCAGCAGCCTGGGACTAGCTGGGGGAGAGACCCAGTACTTC
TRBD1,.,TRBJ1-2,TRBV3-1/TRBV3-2,CASSLAGTAQSGYTF,TGTGCCAGCAGCCTTGCCGGGACAGCTCAGAGTGGCTACACCTTC
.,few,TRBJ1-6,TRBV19,CASSIAGPSSSPLHF,TGTGCCAGTAGTATCGCGGGGCCAAGCTCTTCACCCCTCCACTTT
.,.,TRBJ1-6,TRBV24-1,CATSDGGSSPLHF,TGTGCCACCAGTGATGGGGGGAGTTCACCCCTCCACTTT
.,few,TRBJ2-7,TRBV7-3,CASSREPSSYEQYF,TGTGCCAGCAGCCGGGAACCATCCTCCTACGAGCAGTACTTC
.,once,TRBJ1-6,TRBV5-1,CASSLDPVSALHF,TGCGCCAGCAGCTTGGATCCCGTCTCGGCCCTCCACTTT
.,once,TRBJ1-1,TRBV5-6,CASSFSTGLNTEAFF,TGTGCCAGCAGCTTCTCGACAGGATTGAACACTGAAGCTTTCTTT
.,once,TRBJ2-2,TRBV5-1,CASSFSGGPGELFF,TGCGCCAGCAGCTTCTCGGGGGGCCCCGGGGAGCTGTTTTTT